This is a list of T cell receptor beta chains from one sample in a study of vaccination and CD4 T cells after COVID-19. For these TCRs, the target antigens are not known. TCRdb fed the PCR reads into MiXCR, producing one record per CDR3 protein. The sample has thousands of distinct CDR3 sequences; around 45% are singletons. Sequencing was done on a sample of CD4+ T cells from blood, cultured in vitro. All receptors derive from a human donor in good health. CDR3s include the opening cysteine and the closing phenylalanine or tryptophan. The D gene is left open where the match is weak. For some rows the clone size is stated as once, few or many, or as a class when expanded; others skip it.

j_call d_call clone_size v_call cdr3_aa cdr3_nt
TRBJ2-2 . . TRBV5-6 CASSFHTGELFF TGTGCCAGCAGCTTCCACACCGGGGAGCTGTTTTTT
TRBJ2-1 . . TRBV10-1 CASSESDYNEQFF TGCGCCAGCAGTGAGTCGGACTACAATGAGCAGTTCTTC
TRBJ1-1 . . TRBV7-2 CASSFKRTEAFF TGTGCCAGCAGCTTTAAGAGGACTGAAGCTTTCTTT
TRBJ2-3 TRBD2 few TRBV11-3 CASSLGTSETDTQYF TGTGCCAGCAGCTTAGGGACTAGCGAGACAGATACGCAGTATTTT
TRBJ1-2 . . TRBV7-6 CASSSGQGWSVTF TGTGCCAGCAGCTCTGGGCAGGGGTGGTCTGTCACCTTC
TRBJ1-1 TRBD1 . TRBV19 CASLRGGVNTEAFF TGTGCCAGCCTCAGGGGGGGCGTCAACACTGAAGCTTTCTTT
TRBJ1-1 . . TRBV6-5 CASSYSWGGTEAFF TGTGCCAGCAGTTACTCGTGGGGAGGCACTGAAGCTTTCTTT
TRBJ1-1 . . TRBV5-1 CASSLLSEDTEAFF TGCGCCAGCAGCTTGTTGTCGGAGGATACTGAAGCTTTCTTT
TRBJ1-2 . few TRBV6-1 CASRGFGYTF TGTGCCAGCAGAGGGTTCGGCTACACCTTC
TRBJ1-1 . . TRBV10-3 CAISVGPEGTEAFF TGTGCCATCAGTGTGGGGCCCGAGGGGACTGAAGCTTTCTTT
TRBJ2-3 . few TRBV11-2 CASSSLPPGLLNTDTQYF TGTGCCAGCAGCTCGCTTCCCCCCGGATTACTCAACACAGATACGCAGTATTTT
TRBJ1-1 TRBD1 . TRBV19 CATQGARGDTEAFF TGTGCCACCCAGGGGGCGCGGGGGGACACTGAAGCTTTCTTT
TRBJ1-2 . few TRBV6-1 CASRPDNYYGYTF TGTGCCAGCAGGCCCGACAACTACTATGGCTACACCTTC
TRBJ1-2 TRBD1 . TRBV6-1 CASSRPDRAHYGYTF TGTGCCAGCAGTCGACCGGACAGGGCCCACTATGGCTACACCTTC
TRBJ2-2 . . TRBV6-5 CASSSVSRGGELFF TGTGCCAGCAGTTCCGTCTCCAGAGGCGGGGAGCTGTTTTTT
TRBJ2-1 TRBD1 . TRBV6-1 CASRPGQGFNEQFF TGTGCCAGCAGACCGGGACAGGGGTTCAATGAGCAGTTCTTC
TRBJ2-3 . . TRBV20-1 CSARGAEVDTQYF TGCAGTGCCAGGGGGGCCGAGGTTGATACGCAGTATTTT
TRBJ2-1 . . TRBV6-1 CASSEEAKGQFF TGTGCCAGCAGTGAAGAGGCCAAGGGGCAGTTCTTC
TRBJ2-1 TRBD1 . TRBV6-1 CATSRTGTNEQFF TGTGCCACCTCTCGGACAGGAACAAATGAGCAGTTCTTC
TRBJ2-5 . . TRBV12-3/TRBV12-4 CASSLARGTQYF TGTGCCAGCAGTTTGGCCCGGGGGACCCAGTACTTC
TRBJ1-2 . . TRBV7-9 CASSLNGVYGYTF TGTGCCAGCAGCTTAAACGGAGTCTATGGCTACACCTTC
TRBJ2-5 . few TRBV2 CASSLGAGGETQYF TGTGCCAGCAGTCTGGGCGCGGGCGGGGAGACCCAGTACTTC
TRBJ1-6 TRBD1 . TRBV10-2 CASRGQGALVNSPLHF TGCGCCAGCAGGGGACAGGGGGCGCTTGTTAATTCACCCCTCCACTTT
TRBJ1-1 TRBD1 . TRBV6-2/TRBV6-3 CASSYTGGTEAFF TGTGCCAGCAGTTACACAGGGGGCACTGAAGCTTTCTTT
TRBJ2-1 TRBD2 . TRBV27 CASSETSGGAGEQFF TGTGCCAGCAGTGAAACTAGCGGGGGGGCCGGAGAGCAGTTCTTC
TRBJ2-6 . . TRBV10-2 CASSDGSSFSGANVLTF TGCGCCAGCAGTGATGGTAGCAGTTTCTCTGGGGCCAACGTCCTGACTTTC
TRBJ2-7 . medium-sized TRBV21-1 CASNEQYF TGTGCCAGCAACGAGCAGTACTTC
TRBJ1-2 . . TRBV29-1 CSVEVISRGGGYGYTF TGCAGCGTTGAAGTTATCAGTCGTGGGGGCGGCTATGGCTACACCTTC
TRBJ1-1 . . TRBV5-4 CASSWDTKNDAFF TGTGCCAGCAGCTGGGACACTAAGAATGATGCTTTCTTT
TRBJ1-1 . . TRBV14 CASSQGGHRRTEAFF TGTGCCAGCAGCCAAGGAGGGCACCGGAGGACTGAAGCTTTCTTT
TRBJ1-1 . few TRBV7-9 CASSLVQGFEAFF TGTGCCAGCAGCTTAGTACAGGGTTTTGAAGCTTTCTTT
TRBJ1-5 TRBD1 . TRBV19 CASSLQTGGSNQPQHF TGTGCCAGTAGTCTCCAGACAGGGGGGAGCAATCAGCCCCAGCATTTT
TRBJ2-7 . . TRBV7-9 CASSLGHLGSNYEQYF TGTGCCAGCAGCTTAGGACACTTAGGGAGTAACTACGAGCAGTACTTC
TRBJ2-3 . few TRBV6-1 CASSETAYTQYF TGTGCCAGCAGTGAAACTGCCTATACGCAGTATTTT
TRBJ1-5 . . TRBV18 CASSQGPSNQPQHF TGTGCCAGCTCACAAGGCCCGAGCAATCAGCCCCAGCATTTT
TRBJ2-2 . few TRBV6-1 CASSELNTGELFF TGTGCCAGCAGCGAGCTGAACACCGGGGAGCTGTTTTTT
TRBJ1-1 . few TRBV6-4 CASSKEENTEAFF TGTGCCAGCAGTAAAGAGGAGAACACTGAAGCTTTCTTT
TRBJ1-1 . . TRBV5-6 CASSLESEAFF TGTGCCAGCAGCTTGGAATCTGAAGCTTTCTTT
TRBJ1-1 . few TRBV20-1 CSGAWGTEAFF TGCAGTGGTGCATGGGGCACTGAAGCTTTCTTT
TRBJ1-1 TRBD1 . TRBV6-1 CASREGQLPNTEAFF TGTGCCAGCAGGGAGGGACAGCTACCGAACACTGAAGCTTTCTTT
TRBJ2-7 TRBD2 . TRBV10-3 CAITRTSGTYEQYF TGTGCCATCACCAGGACTAGCGGGACCTACGAGCAGTACTTC
TRBJ2-2 . . TRBV6-2/TRBV6-3 CASSPYKGGLSGELFF TGTGCCAGCAGCCCCTATAAGGGGGGTCTATCCGGGGAGCTGTTTTTT
TRBJ2-5 . few TRBV24-1 CATSDPVSETQYF TGTGCCACCAGTGATCCGGTTTCGGAGACCCAGTACTTC
TRBJ2-5 . . TRBV7-3 CASSSMRGETQYF TGTGCCAGCAGCTCTATGAGGGGAGAGACCCAGTACTTC
TRBJ2-2 TRBD2 medium-sized TRBV7-3 CASSRGGDTGELFF TGTGCCAGCAGCCGCGGGGGGGACACCGGGGAGCTGTTTTTT
TRBJ1-2 . few TRBV12-3/TRBV12-4 CASSSYRNRGGYTF TGTGCCAGCAGTTCCTATCGCAACCGGGGGGGCTACACCTTC
TRBJ2-2 TRBD2 few TRBV20-1 CSARVAGVNTGELFF TGCAGTGCTAGAGTAGCGGGGGTTAACACCGGGGAGCTGTTTTTT
TRBJ1-5 . . TRBV11-2 CASSLDGLGYSNQPQHF TGTGCCAGCAGCTTAGATGGGTTGGGCTATAGCAATCAGCCCCAGCATTTT
TRBJ2-3 . . TRBV24-1 CATSDPNLPTDTQYF TGTGCCACCAGTGATCCGAATCTGCCCACAGATACGCAGTATTTT